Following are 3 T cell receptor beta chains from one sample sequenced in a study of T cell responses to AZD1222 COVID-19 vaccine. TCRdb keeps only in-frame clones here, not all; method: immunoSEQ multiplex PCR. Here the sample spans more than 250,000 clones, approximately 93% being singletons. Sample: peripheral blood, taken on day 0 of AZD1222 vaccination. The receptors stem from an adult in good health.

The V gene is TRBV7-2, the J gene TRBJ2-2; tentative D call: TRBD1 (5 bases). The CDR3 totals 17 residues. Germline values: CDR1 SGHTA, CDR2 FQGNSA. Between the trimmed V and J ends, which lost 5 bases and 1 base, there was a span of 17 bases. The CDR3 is CASSRPVGQGNTGELFF. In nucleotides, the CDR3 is TGTGCCAGCAGCCGCCCGGTGGGGCAGGGGAACACCGGGGAGCTGTTTTTT.

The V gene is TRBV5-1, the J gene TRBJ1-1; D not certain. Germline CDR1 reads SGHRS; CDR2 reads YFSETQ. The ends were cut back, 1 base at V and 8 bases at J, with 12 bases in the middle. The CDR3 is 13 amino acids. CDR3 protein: CASSLSGEDEAFF. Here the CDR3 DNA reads TGCGCCAGCAGCTTGAGCGGGGAGGACGAAGCTTTCTTT.

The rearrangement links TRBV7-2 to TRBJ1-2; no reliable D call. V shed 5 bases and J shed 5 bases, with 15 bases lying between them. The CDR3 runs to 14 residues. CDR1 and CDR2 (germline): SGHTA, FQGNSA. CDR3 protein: CASSPLSEAYGYTF. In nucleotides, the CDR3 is TGTGCCAGCAGCCCCCTGTCGGAGGCTTATGGCTACACCTTC.